Each of the 21 T cell receptor beta chains below was sequenced from the same sample in a study of blood T cell repertoires in COVID-19. Using immunoSEQ multiplex PCR, the repertoire was profiled, and TCRdb retains in-frame clones only, with some absent. The repertoire has more than 300,000 clones, approximately 91% of them found once; the top ten carry just over 0.85%. Sequencing was done on a sample of PBMCs or T cells enriched from blood (not recorded which). These receptors were obtained from a woman in her 40s who had been exposed to COVID-19.

The chain employs TRBV12-3 or TRBV12-4 and TRBJ1-1; no clear D. CDR3 length: 13 residues. Trimming took 2 bases from V and 5 from J, leaving 9 bases between them. Written as DNA, the CDR3 is TGTGCCAGCAGTTTAAAAGACTGGACTGAAGCTTTCTTT. Translating gives CASSLKDWTEAFF.

The gene calls are TRBV6-1 and TRBJ2-1; 7 positions match TRBD2. CDR3 length: 17 amino acids. The germline gives CDR1 MNHNS, CDR2 SASEGT. J was trimmed by 3 bases and V by 4 bases; bases with no gene match: 12. CDR3 in DNA: TGTGCCAGCAGTGCCAGAGGGACTACCCGTAGCTACAATGAGCAGTTCTTC. Translation: CASSARGTTRSYNEQFF.

The V call is TRBV6-5, the J call TRBJ2-2; 7 nucleotides align to TRBD2. The CDR3 has 14 amino acids. Losses at the gene ends were 2 bases for V and 5 bases for J; bases not matched to a gene: 2. Germline lookup yields CDR1 MNHEY and CDR2 SVGAGI. CDR3 coding DNA: TGTGCCAGCAGTTACATAGCGGGTACCGGGGAGCTGTTTTTT. This gives the protein CASSYIAGTGELFF.

V is TRBV7-2 and J is TRBJ1-1; D is perhaps TRBD1 (6 bases). CDR1 and CDR2 from the germline V gene are SGHTA and FQGNSA. The CDR3 runs 14 residues. The V gene lost 0 bases and the J gene lost 3 bases, with 8 bases spanning the gap. CDR3 bases: TGTGCCAGCAGCTTAGCTCCAGGGGACACTGAAGCTTTCTTT. It translates to CASSLAPGDTEAFF.

The chain links TRBV29-1 to TRBJ2-7, with D perhaps matching TRBD2 (5 bases). The V gene's germline CDR1 is SQVTM and CDR2 ANQGSEA. The germline V and J ends were trimmed by 4 bases and 0 bases, with 13 bases remaining between them. The CDR3 is 14 amino acids. CDR3 protein: CSVGHGRGSYEQYF. The CDR3 coding sequence is TGCAGCGTTGGACACGGACGGGGCTCCTACGAGCAGTACTTC.

CDR3 sequence (DNA): TGTGCCAGCAGTTACCAGCGGGGGGGCAAGAATGAGCAGTTCTTC. Amino acids: CASSYQRGGKNEQFF. The chain is built from TRBV6-5 and TRBJ2-1; TRBD2 matches at 10 bases. The V and J ends lost 2 bases and 7 bases, in that order; junction bases with no gene match: 5. In germline, CDR1 is MNHEY, CDR2 SVGAGI. The CDR3 is 15 residues long.

This clone has only a few counts. The chain combines TRBV25-1 with TRBJ2-7, with 11 bases identical to TRBD1. The CDR3 extends over 13 amino acids. CDR1 and CDR2 (germline): MGHDK, SYGVNS. Losses at the gene ends were 9 bases for V and 1 base for J; bases not matched to a gene: 2. CDR3: CASGTGGSYEQYF. Here the CDR3 DNA reads TGTGCCAGTGGGACAGGGGGATCCTACGAGCAGTACTTC.

The DNA for the CDR3 is TGTGCCAGCAGCGCCAGGGACAACCACTATGGCTACACCTTC. Translated, it gives CASSARDNHYGYTF. The rearrangement uses TRBV9 and TRBJ1-2; possible D gene TRBD1, 6 bases. The CDR3 totals 14 residues. Germline V gene data show CDR1 as SGDLS and CDR2 as YYNGEE. Trimming stripped 3 bases from V and 3 bases from J, with 12 bases between. Full variable domain (missing parts from reference TRBV9 and TRBJ1-2): DSGVTQTPKHLITATGQRVTLRCSPRSGDLSVYWYQQSLDQGLQFLIQYYNGEERAKGNILERFSAQQFPDLHSELNLSSLELGDSALYFCASSARDNHYGYTFGSGTRLTVV.

The V gene is TRBV19, the J gene TRBJ1-6, with a weak D call TRBD1 (6 bases). The V gene's germline CDR1 is LNHDA and CDR2 SQIVND (reference sequence). The CDR3 is 16 amino acids. The V and J ends lost 5 bases and 4 bases respectively, with 15 bases between them. CDR3 DNA sequence: TGTGCCAGTAGTCAGCCTCGGACAGCTTATAATTCACCCCTCCACTTT. This codes for CASSQPRTAYNSPLHF.

The chain recombines TRBV5-1 with TRBJ1-4; 10 bases are a match to TRBD1. This CDR3 spans 16 amino acids. Germline V CDR1 and CDR2: SGHRS, YFSETQ. The junction had 0 bases not matched to a gene; V was cut back by 0 bases and J by 1 base. The CDR3 DNA reads TGCGCCAGCAGCTTGGGGACAGGGGGAACTAATGAAAAACTGTTTTTT. It encodes CASSLGTGGTNEKLFF.

V and J are TRBV5-1 and TRBJ2-5; 8 bases align to TRBD2. The CDR3 extends over 16 amino acids. V lost 5 bases and J lost 3; bases outside the gene matches: 12. Germline V CDR1 and CDR2: SGHRS, YFSETQ. CDR3 bases: TGCGCCAGCAGTCGCGGGGGGTCGTCCTACGAAGAGACCCAGTACTTC. This codes for CASSRGGSSYEETQYF. The whole variable domain, filled in from reference TRBV5-1 and TRBJ2-5, reads KAGVTQTPRYLIKTRGQQVTLSCSPISGHRSVSWYQQTPGQGLQFLFEYFSETQRNKGNFPGRFSGRQFSNSRSEMNVSTLELGDSALYLCASSRGGSSYEETQYFGPGTRLLVL.

The gene calls are TRBV5-6 and TRBJ2-7, with TRBD1 matching over 11 bases. Germline values: CDR1 SGHDT, CDR2 YYEEEE. V gave up 3 bases and J gave up 3 bases; unmatched junction bases: 2. The CDR3 covers 14 residues. The CDR3 DNA reads TGTGCCAGCAGCTATGGGACAGGGGGCTACGAGCAGTACTTC. It translates to CASSYGTGGYEQYF. The full variable domain, its missing parts supplied by reference TRBV5-6 and TRBJ2-7, is DAGVTQSPTHLIKTRGQQVTLRCSPKSGHDTVSWYQQALGQGPQFIFQYYEEEERQRGNFPDRFSGHQFPNYSSELNVNALLLGDSALYLCASSYGTGGYEQYFGPGTRLTVT.

This chain links TRBV30 with TRBJ1-3; D possibly corresponds to TRBD1 (5 bases). This CDR3 spans 14 amino acids. In germline, CDR1 is GTSNPN, CDR2 SVGIG (reference sequence). Trimming removed 3 bases at V and 0 bases at J, with 9 bases between. CDR3 nucleotide sequence: TGTGCCTGGAGAGGACACATCTCTGGAAACACCATATATTTT. Translated: CAWRGHISGNTIYF.

The chain couples TRBV30 to TRBJ2-7; 13 bases agree with TRBD2. Germline V gives CDR1 GTSNPN, CDR2 SVGIG (reference sequence). V lost 1 base to trimming and J lost 1 base; unmatched junction nucleotides: 4. This CDR3 spans 16 amino acids. CDR3 nucleotides: TGTGCCTGGAGTGCAAGACTAGCGGGGGGTTCCTACGAGCAGTACTTC. Amino acids: CAWSARLAGGSYEQYF. The full variable domain, completed using reference TRBV30 and TRBJ2-7, is SQTIHQWPATLVQPVGSPLSLECTVEGTSNPNLYWYRQAAGRGLQLLFYSVGIGQISSEVPQNLSASRPQDRQFILSSKKLLLSDSGFYLCAWSARLAGGSYEQYFGPGTRLTVT.

This sequence joins TRBV19 and TRBJ1-2; 7 positions match TRBD1. The CDR3 loop spans 16 amino acids. Trimming removed 7 bases from V and 4 bases from J; junction bases left unmatched: 15. The germline V gene has CDR1 LNHDA and CDR2 SQIVND (reference sequence). CDR3 DNA sequence: TGTGCCAGTACCACACCCATGACAGGGAATTTCTATGGCTACACCTTC. It encodes CASTTPMTGNFYGYTF.

This sequence joins TRBV6-2 or TRBV6-3 and TRBJ2-3; D perhaps matches TRBD1 (6 bases). Germline CDR1 MNHEY, CDR2 SVGEGT. V was clipped by 3 bases and J by 2 bases, with 9 bases between them. CDR3 length: 14 residues. In DNA form, the CDR3 reads TGTGCCAGCAGTTATGGGGGCCCCACAGATACGCAGTATTTT. Protein sequence: CASSYGGPTDTQYF.

V gene TRBV2 combines with J gene TRBJ1-6, with a possible D match to TRBD1 (6 bases). The germline CDR1 and CDR2 sequences are SNHLY and FYNNEI. Trimming cost V 6 bases and J 9 bases, with 15 bases left between them. This CDR3 is 14 amino acids long. Written as DNA, the CDR3 is TGTGCCAGCAGAAAACAGGGTGTCGGTTCACCCCTCCACTTT. As protein: CASRKQGVGSPLHF. Full variable domain (outside the CDR3, taken from reference TRBV2 and TRBJ1-6): EPEVTQTPSHQVTQMGQEVILRCVPISNHLYFYWYRQILGQKVEFLVSFYNNEISEKSEIFDDQFSVERPDGSNFTLKIRSTKLEDSAMYFCASRKQGVGSPLHFGNGTRLTVT.

To note about this clone: Other DNA sequences in this sample translate to the same CDR3. The CDR3 sequence: CASSPGTGANTEAFF. DNA for the CDR3: TGTGCCAGCTCACCGGGGACAGGGGCGAACACTGAAGCTTTCTTT. The rearrangement links TRBV18 to TRBJ1-1, with 10 nucleotides matching TRBD1. CDR3 length: 15 residues. CDR1 and CDR2 (germline): KGHSH, LQKENI. Trimming at V came to 3 bases and at J to 1 base, leaving 2 bases not matched to a gene.

This clone has only a few counts. The genes are TRBV7-9 and TRBJ1-2; the D gene is possibly TRBD1 (5 bases). The CDR3 runs to 13 residues. CDR1 is SEHNR and CDR2 is FQNEAQ in the germline V gene (reference sequence). V gave up 5 bases and J gave up 1 base, with 8 bases separating them. For the CDR3, the DNA is TGTGCCAGCAGCCTTGGACATAACTATGGCTACACCTTC. Translating it yields CASSLGHNYGYTF.

The chain recombines TRBV24-1 with TRBJ2-5; 7 nucleotides match TRBD1. This CDR3 contains 16 residues. The germline V gene has CDR1 KGHDR and CDR2 SFDVKD. The V and J ends lost 2 bases and 1 base, in that order; junction bases with no gene match: 6. For the CDR3, the DNA is TGTGCCACCAGTGATTGGGACAGAGCCTCCCAAGAGACCCAGTACTTC. Its translation: CATSDWDRASQETQYF.

This chain joins TRBV19 and TRBJ1-5, with 8 positions matching TRBD1. The V gene's germline CDR1 is LNHDA and CDR2 SQIVND (reference sequence). Unmatched junction bases numbered 4, after V lost 1 base and J lost 2 bases. This CDR3 has 16 residues. The CDR3 is CASSIAGQGRNQPQHF. Written as DNA, the CDR3 is TGTGCCAGTAGTATAGCCGGACAGGGACGCAATCAGCCCCAGCATTTT.